The clone carrying this T cell receptor (beta chain) occurred once. V lost 0 bases, J lost 10 bases, and 22 bases lay in between. The CDR3 loop spans 17 amino acids. CDR1 LGHNA and CDR2 YSLEER come from the germline V gene. This sample was included in a study of T cell changes during pregnancy in multiple sclerosis. Measured with immunoSEQ multiplex PCR; TCRdb has only the in-frame clones, and not every one. Of around 40,000 clones in the sample, approximately 92% were seen once. This chain joins TRBV4-3 and TRBJ2-1; maybe TRBD2 (5 bases). This TCR was sampled from a female donor with multiple sclerosis, enrolled in a pregnancy study. The sequenced sample was CD4+ T cells from peripheral blood mononuclear cells, obtained in the first trimester of pregnancy. The CDR3 loop reads CASSQDSTGKVNKEQFF. Here the CDR3 DNA reads TGCGCCAGCAGCCAAGATAGTACGGGAAAGGTTAATAAAGAGCAGTTCTTC.